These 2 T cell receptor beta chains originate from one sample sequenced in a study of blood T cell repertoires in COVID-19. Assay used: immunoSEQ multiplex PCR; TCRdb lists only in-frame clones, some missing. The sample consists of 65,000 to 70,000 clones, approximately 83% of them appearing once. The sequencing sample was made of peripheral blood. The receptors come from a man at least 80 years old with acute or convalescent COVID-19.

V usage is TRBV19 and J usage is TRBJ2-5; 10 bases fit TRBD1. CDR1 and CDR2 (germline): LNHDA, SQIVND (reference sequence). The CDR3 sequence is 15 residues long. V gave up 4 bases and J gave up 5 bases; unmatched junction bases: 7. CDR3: CASSSGQGGYETQYF. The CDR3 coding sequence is TGTGCCAGTAGTAGTGGACAGGGGGGGTATGAGACCCAGTACTTC.

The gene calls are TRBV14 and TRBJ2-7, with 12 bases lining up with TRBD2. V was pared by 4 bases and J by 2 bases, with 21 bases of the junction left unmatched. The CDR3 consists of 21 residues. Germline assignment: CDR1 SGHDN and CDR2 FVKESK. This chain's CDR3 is CASSRSLTGATSGSSTYEQYF. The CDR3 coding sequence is TGTGCCAGCAGCCGCTCATTGACAGGGGCGACTAGCGGGAGCTCGACCTACGAGCAGTACTTC.